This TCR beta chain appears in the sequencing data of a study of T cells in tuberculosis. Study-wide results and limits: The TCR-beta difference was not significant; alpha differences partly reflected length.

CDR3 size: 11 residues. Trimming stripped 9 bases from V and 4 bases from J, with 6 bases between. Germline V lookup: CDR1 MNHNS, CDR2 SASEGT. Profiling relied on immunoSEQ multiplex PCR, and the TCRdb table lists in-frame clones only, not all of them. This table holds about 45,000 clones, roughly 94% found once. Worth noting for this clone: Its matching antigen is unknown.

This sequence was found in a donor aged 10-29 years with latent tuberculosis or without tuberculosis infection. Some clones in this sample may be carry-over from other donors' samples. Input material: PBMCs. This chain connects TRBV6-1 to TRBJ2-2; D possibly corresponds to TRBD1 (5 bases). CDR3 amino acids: CARGATGELFF. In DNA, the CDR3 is TGTGCCAGAGGGGCCACCGGGGAGCTGTTTTTT.